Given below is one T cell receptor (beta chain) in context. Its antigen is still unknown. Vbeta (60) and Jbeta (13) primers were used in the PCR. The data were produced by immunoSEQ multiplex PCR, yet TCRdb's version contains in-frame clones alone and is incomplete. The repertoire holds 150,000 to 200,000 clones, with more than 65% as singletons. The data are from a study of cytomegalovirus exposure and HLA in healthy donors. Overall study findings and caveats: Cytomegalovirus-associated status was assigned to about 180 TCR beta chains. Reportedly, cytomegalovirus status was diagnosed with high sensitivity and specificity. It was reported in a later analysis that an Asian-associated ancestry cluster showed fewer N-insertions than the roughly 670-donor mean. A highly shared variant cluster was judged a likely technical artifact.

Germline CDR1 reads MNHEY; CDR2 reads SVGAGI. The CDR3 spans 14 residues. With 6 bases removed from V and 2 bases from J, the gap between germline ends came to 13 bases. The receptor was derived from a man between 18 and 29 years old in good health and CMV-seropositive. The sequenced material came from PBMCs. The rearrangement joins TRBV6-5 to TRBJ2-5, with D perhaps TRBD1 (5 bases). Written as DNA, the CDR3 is TGTGCCAGCAGCCCAATGACAGCACAAGAGACCCAGTACTTC. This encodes CASSPMTAQETQYF.